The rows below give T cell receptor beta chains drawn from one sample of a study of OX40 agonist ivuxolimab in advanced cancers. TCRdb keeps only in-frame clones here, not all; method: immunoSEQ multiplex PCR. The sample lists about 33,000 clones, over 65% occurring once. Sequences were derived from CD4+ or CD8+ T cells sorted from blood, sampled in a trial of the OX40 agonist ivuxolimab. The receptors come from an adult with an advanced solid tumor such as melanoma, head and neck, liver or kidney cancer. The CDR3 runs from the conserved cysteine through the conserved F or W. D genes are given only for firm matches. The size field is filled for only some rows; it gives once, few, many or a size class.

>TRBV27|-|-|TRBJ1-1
CASRRGTEAFF
TGTGCCAGCAGAAGGGGCACTGAAGCTTTCTTT
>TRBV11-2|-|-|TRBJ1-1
CASSLGPHRTEMNTEAFF
TGTGCCAGCAGCTTAGGGCCCCATCGGACAGAAATGAACACTGAAGCTTTCTTT
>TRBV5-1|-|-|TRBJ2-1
CASSLAGSGQFF
TGCGCCAGCAGCTTGGCCGGATCGGGTCAGTTCTTC
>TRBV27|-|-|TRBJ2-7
CASSYSGRSYEQYF
TGTGCCAGCAGTTACTCCGGGCGCTCCTACGAGCAGTACTTC
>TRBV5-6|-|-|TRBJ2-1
CASSLVPLASYNEQFF
TGTGCCAGCAGCTTGGTCCCCTTAGCCTCCTACAATGAGCAGTTCTTC
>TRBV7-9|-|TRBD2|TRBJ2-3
CASSSRTSRGTDTQYF
TGTGCCAGCAGCTCCAGGACTAGCCGCGGCACAGATACGCAGTATTTT
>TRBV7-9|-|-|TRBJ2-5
CASSLSGAQYF
TGTGCCAGCAGCTTATCGGGGGCCCAGTACTTC
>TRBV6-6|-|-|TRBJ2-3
CASSYSRGGTDTQYF
TGTGCCAGCAGTTACTCGAGAGGTGGCACAGATACGCAGTATTTT
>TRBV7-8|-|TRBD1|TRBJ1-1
CASSSYRGANTEAFF
TGTGCCAGCAGCTCCTACAGGGGGGCGAACACTGAAGCTTTCTTT
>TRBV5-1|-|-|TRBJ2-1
CASSYPTRETTAPYNEQFF
TGCGCCAGCAGCTACCCAACAAGGGAAACTACTGCTCCTTACAATGAGCAGTTCTTC
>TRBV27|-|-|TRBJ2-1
CASSTRADNEQFF
TGTGCCAGCAGTACTAGAGCAGACAATGAGCAGTTCTTC
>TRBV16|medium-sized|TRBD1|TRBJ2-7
CASSRGQGVTYEQYF
TGTGCCAGCAGCCGAGGACAGGGAGTAACCTACGAGCAGTACTTC
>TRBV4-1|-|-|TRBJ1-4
CASSPLDSNNEKLFF
TGCGCCAGCAGCCCCTTGGACAGCAATAATGAAAAACTGTTTTTT
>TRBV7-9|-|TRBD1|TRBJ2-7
CASTVDRAVYEQYF
TGTGCCAGCACCGTTGACAGGGCGGTCTACGAGCAGTACTTC
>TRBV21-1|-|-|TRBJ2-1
CASSPPCEQFF
TGTGCCAGCAGCCCCCCCTGTGAGCAGTTCTTC
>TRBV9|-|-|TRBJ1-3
CASSVDPGNTIYF
TGTGCCAGCAGCGTAGATCCCGGAAACACCATATATTTT